This TCR beta chain was retrieved from a study of early stage breast cancer tumors. Overall study context: Invasive lobular carcinomas made up four of 12 ER+/PR+/HER2- tumors.

Germline V lookup: CDR1 SNHLY, CDR2 FYNNEI. V trimming: 6 bases; J trimming: 2 bases; junction bases outside the gene matches: 4. The CDR3 spans 13 residues. Some clones are missing from TCRdb's copy, which holds only in-frame ones; the method was immunoSEQ multiplex PCR. The data contain around 20,000 clones, around 83% of them singletons. The sample was blood. This chain uses TRBV2 with TRBJ2-7; 7 bases are a match to TRBD1. The sequence was obtained from a person between 70 and 80 years old with breast cancer. CDR3 sequence (DNA): TGTGCCAGCAGAGGGACAGCCACCTACGAGCAGTACTTC. Protein product: CASRGTATYEQYF.